This T cell receptor beta chain is drawn from a study of Ad26.COV2.S vaccination and SARS-CoV-2 variants. Study overall: Donor was in the COV1001 Ad26.COV2.S trial arm. Ad26.COV2.S given intramuscularly, once or twice 56 days apart.

Documented treatment: 15 to 20 received Ad26.COV2.S at low or high dose, single or two shots; about 5 received placebo; per-sample allocation not given. It was on day 63 after the first vaccine or placebo injection that samples were taken. The germline gives CDR1 MRHNA, CDR2 SNTAGT. The CDR3 spans 19 residues. Germline trimming cut 4 bases from V and 2 bases from J; bases unmatched to any gene: 10. Libraries were prepared by immunoSEQ multiplex PCR; TCRdb keeps only in-frame clonotypes and omits some of them. Among about 440,000 clones listed, roughly 87% were seen once. Whole-study findings and limits: There was a possibility that the TCR breadth and depth analyses underestimated total T cell responses. Vaccine and placebo groups showed comparable non-spike TCR breadth.

A note on this clone: Its antigen is undetermined.

The gene calls are TRBV6-4 and TRBJ2-1; 14 positions match TRBD2. This sample comprised peripheral blood, obtained in a trial of Ad26.COV2.S vaccine versus placebo. The TCR comes from a person aged 18 to 59 who received the Ad26.COV2.S COVID-19 vaccine or a placebo. The CDR3 protein is CASSAGLGTSGSPYNEQFF. DNA for the CDR3: TGTGCCAGCAGTGCAGGATTGGGGACTAGCGGGAGTCCCTACAATGAGCAGTTCTTC.